The T cell receptor beta chain under discussion was sequenced for a study of CXCR3-negative and CXCR3-positive naive CD8 T cells. Study-level results: Most assays were run on fresh PBMCs (CXCR3 expression partially decreased after cryopreservation).

All TRB cDNA libraries came from 5' RACE performed with UMI labels. TCRdb reprocessed the 5' RACE reads, keeping one entry per CDR3 protein, no DNA. This listing includes some 50,000 distinct CDR3 sequences. This clonotype is called medium-sized based on its frequency. As yet, its antigen is unknown. The CDR3 loop spans 14 amino acids. Germline lookup yields CDR1 MGHRA and CDR2 YSYEKL. Triplicates of some 300,000 cells were sorted from each CD8+ T cell subset. Naivety in CD8+ T cells corresponded to a CD45RO-CCR7+CD27+CD95- phenotype. The clonotype comes from a human donor in good health. Some clones in this sample may be carry-over from other donors' samples. The chain uses TRBV4-1 and TRBJ2-1; TCRdb reports TRBD1, a call that lacks DNA to check it against. The sequenced sample consisted of naive CXCR3- CD8+ T cells from blood. As to subset: CD45RO-CCR7+CD27+CD95- naive CD8+ T cells lacking CXCR3 (TNR3-). The CDR3 sequence is CASRHPGDYNEQFF.